The clone carrying this T cell receptor beta chain has ten or more counts. Antigen specificity is unknown. A second PCR of roughly 7 to 11 cycles used a sample-barcoded 5' primer and a J-beta primer mix. From the 5' RACE reads, TCRdb called clonotypes with MiXCR, one entry per CDR3 protein. The sample comprises just under 900,000 distinct CDR3 sequences, more than 25% of which are singletons, and 17% rests with the top ten. This record comes from a study of blood T cells in healthy people across ages. Study-level results: Naive and antigen-experienced cells could not be conclusively compared, given unsorted PBMCs. Donor CMV status, an unknown factor, possibly confounded changes in expanded clonotypes.

Isolating PBMCs gave at least 6 million of these cells per sample. CDR3 length: 16 amino acids. From germline, CDR1 is MNHEY and CDR2 SMNVEV (reference sequence). With 10 bases clipped from V and 2 bases from J, the junction kept 15 bases outside the gene matches. J is TRBJ2-3 and V is TRBV27; 7 positions agree with TRBD1. Sequencing used blood. The sequence derives from a woman of 80 years or more in good health. The CDR3 DNA reads TGTGCCACCTCCCGGGACAGCCGAATCTTCACAGATACGCAGTATTTT. Protein sequence: CATSRDSRIFTDTQYF.